This T cell receptor beta chain derives from a study of blood T cells in healthy people across ages. Study-wide background: Template switching retrieved approximately one barcoded beta molecule for each two T cells.

The donors, aged roughly 6 to 95, were healthy Caucasians from Russia. The CDR3 is 12 residues long. CDR1 and CDR2 (germline): SQVTM, ANQGSEA. V was shortened by 4 bases and J by 4 bases, with 8 bases between the two germline ends. Primers used in a second PCR of roughly 6 to 11 cycles were a sample-barcoded 5' primer and a J-beta primer mix. Unique molecular identifiers of 12 random nucleotides labeled each cDNA. One entry per CDR3 protein results from TCRdb running MiXCR on the 5' RACE reads. The sample lists about 640,000 distinct CDR3 sequences; around 31% were seen once. The clonotype was recovered from a woman older than 75 in good health. Sequenced material: blood. The chain has TRBV29-1 and TRBJ1-5; a weak D match, TRBD1 (5 bases). CDR3 DNA: TGCAGCGTTGGGGGGGATAATCAGCCCCAGCATTTT. This translates into CSVGGDNQPQHF.